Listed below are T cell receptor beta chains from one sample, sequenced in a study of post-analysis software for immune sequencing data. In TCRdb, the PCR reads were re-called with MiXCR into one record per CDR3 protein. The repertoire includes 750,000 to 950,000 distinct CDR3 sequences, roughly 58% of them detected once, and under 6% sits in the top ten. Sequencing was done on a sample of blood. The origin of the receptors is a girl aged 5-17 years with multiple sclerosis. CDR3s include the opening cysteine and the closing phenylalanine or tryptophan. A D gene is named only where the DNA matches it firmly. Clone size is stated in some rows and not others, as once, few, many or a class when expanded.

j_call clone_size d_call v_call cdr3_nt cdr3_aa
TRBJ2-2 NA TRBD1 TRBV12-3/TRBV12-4 TGTGCCAGCAGTCGGACAGGGACGAACACCGGGGAGCGGTTTTTT CASSRTGTNTGERFF
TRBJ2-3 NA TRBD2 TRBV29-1 TGCAGCGTTGTCCCCGGGACTAGCGGCACAGATACGCAGTATTTT CSVVPGTSGTDTQYF
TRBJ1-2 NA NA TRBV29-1 TGCAGTACGTCACAGGGCACTAACTCCCCCTATGGCTACACCTTC CSTSQGTNSPYGYTF
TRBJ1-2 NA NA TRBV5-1 TGCGCCAGCAGCTTGGATCCGGGGGCGCGGGGCTACACCTTC CASSLDPGARGYTF
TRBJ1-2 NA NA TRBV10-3 TGTGCCATCAGTGGAGGCCTCTATGGCTACACCTTC CAISGGLYGYTF
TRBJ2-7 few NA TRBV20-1 TGCAGTGCCTCCAGCCAAGGGGGGGATTACGAGCAGTACTTC CSASSQGGDYEQYF
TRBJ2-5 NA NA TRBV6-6 TGTGCCAGCAGTTCCCTTAATTGGGAGCAGTACTTC CASSSLNWEQYF
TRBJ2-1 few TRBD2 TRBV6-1 TGTGCCAGCAGTGAATCGGGCAGCGGGGGGTCCTACAATGAGCAGTTCTTC CASSESGSGGSYNEQFF
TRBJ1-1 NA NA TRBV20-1 TGCAGTGCTAGCCGATTGAGGGTAGGTGAAGCTTTCTTT CSASRLRVGEAFF
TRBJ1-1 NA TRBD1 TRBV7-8 TGTGCCAGCAGCTTAGGGACAGGGGTGAGAAACACTGAAGCTTTCTTT CASSLGTGVRNTEAFF
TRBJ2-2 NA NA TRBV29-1 TGCAGCGTCATTGCACGGGACACCGGAAACACCGGGGAGCTGTTTTTT CSVIARDTGNTGELFF
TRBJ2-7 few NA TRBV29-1 TGCAGCGTTGGGACAGCTCCTTCCTACGAGCAGTACTTC CSVGTAPSYEQYF
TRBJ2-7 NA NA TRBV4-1 TGCGCCAGCAGCCAATTCGTCCTCTTGGAGCAGTACTTC CASSQFVLLEQYF
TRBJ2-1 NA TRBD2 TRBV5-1 TGCGCCAGCAGCTTGGCCGAGGGGTGGGAGGGCCTAGATGAGCAGTTCTTC CASSLAEGWEGLDEQFF
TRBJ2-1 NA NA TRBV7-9 TGTGCCAGCAGCCCAGAGTGGGCGTGGTCCTACAATGAGCAGTTCTTC CASSPEWAWSYNEQFF
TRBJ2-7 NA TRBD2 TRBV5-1 TGCGCCAGCAGCTTGGAACTAGCGGTCTCCTACGAGCAGTACTTC CASSLELAVSYEQYF
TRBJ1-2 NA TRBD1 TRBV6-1 TGTGCCAGCAGTCGCGGACAGGGGGCCGTAGGGGTTGGCTACACCTTC CASSRGQGAVGVGYTF
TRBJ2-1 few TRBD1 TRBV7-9 TGTGCCAGCAGCTTAGCAGGTACAGGGGCAAATGAGCAGTTCTTC CASSLAGTGANEQFF
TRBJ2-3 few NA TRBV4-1 TGCGCCAGCAGCCAGGAGGTGGCGCGCCTCACAGATACGCAGTATTTT CASSQEVARLTDTQYF
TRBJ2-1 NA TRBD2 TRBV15 TGTGCCACCAGCAGGGTGGGAGCGGGAGGGCGACATGAGCAGTTCTTC CATSRVGAGGRHEQFF
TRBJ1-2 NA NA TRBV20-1 TGCAGTGCCTCGAACAGGCGCCAAGCTAACCATGGCTACACCTTC CSASNRRQANHGYTF
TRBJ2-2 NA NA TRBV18 TGTGCCAGCTCCTGGGCCGAGGACGGGGAGCTGTTTTTT CASSWAEDGELFF
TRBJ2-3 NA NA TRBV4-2 TGTGCCAGCAGCCAAGTTCGGCAAGGCGCAAATACGCAGTATTTT CASSQVRQGANTQYF
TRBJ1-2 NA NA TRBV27 TGTGCCAGCAGTAACCGGGACACCATCTATGGCTACACCTTC CASSNRDTIYGYTF
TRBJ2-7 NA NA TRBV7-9 TGTGCCAGCAGCTCCCAGGCGGGGAATTCCTACGAGCAGTACTTC CASSSQAGNSYEQYF
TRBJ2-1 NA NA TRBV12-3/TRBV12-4 TGTGCCAGCAGCCTCGCGGACCCCTACAATGAGCAGTTCTTC CASSLADPYNEQFF
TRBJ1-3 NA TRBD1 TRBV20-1 TGCAGTGCTACTGACAGGGTGTCTGGAAACACCATATATTTT CSATDRVSGNTIYF
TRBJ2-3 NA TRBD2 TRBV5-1 TGTGCCAGCAGCTTGGCCCCTGGACTAGCGGACACAGATACGCAGTATTTT CASSLAPGLADTDTQYF
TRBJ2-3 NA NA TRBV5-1 TGCGCCAGCAGCTCACAGCACACCCGCACAGATACGCAGTATTTT CASSSQHTRTDTQYF
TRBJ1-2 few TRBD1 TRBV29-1 TGCAGCGTTGACAATGGGGGGACAGGGACCGGCTATGGCTACACCTTC CSVDNGGTGTGYGYTF
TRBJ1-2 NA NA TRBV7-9 TGTGCCAGCAGCTCCCGGACAGTGCCCTCTAACTATGGCTACACCTTC CASSSRTVPSNYGYTF
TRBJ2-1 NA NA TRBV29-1 TGCAGCGTTGCGGGATCTCCATCTACAGGGCAGTTCTTC CSVAGSPSTGQFF
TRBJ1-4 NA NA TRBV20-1 TGCAGTGCTATCCCGGGGACAACTAATGAAAAACTGTTTTTT CSAIPGTTNEKLFF
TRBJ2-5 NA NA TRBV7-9 TGTGCCAGCAGCGACTTAGGGCGGGCAAGGCAAGAGACCCAGTACTTC CASSDLGRARQETQYF
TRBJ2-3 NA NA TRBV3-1 TGTGCCAGCAGCCAGGGACCGTACACAGATACGCAGTATTTT CASSQGPYTDTQYF
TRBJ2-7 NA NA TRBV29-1 TGCAGCGTTCGTGGCGGGACAGCTTCCTACGAGCAGTACTTC CSVRGGTASYEQYF
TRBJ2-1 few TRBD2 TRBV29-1 TGCAGCGTTCGCCGGACTAGCGGGGTACAAAATGAGCAGTTCTTC CSVRRTSGVQNEQFF
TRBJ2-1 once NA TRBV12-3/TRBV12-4 TGTGCCAGCAGTCAGACTAGTAATCCTGAGCAGTTCTTC CASSQTSNPEQFF
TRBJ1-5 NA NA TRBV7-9 TGTGCCAGCAGCCATGAAGGGACACCCCCGCATTTT CASSHEGTPPHF
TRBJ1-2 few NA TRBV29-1 TGCAGCGTTGTCGGGGGGCGCGGCTATGGCTACACCTTC CSVVGGRGYGYTF
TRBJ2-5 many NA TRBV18 TGTGCCAGCAGCCCCCCAGGACAAGAGACCCAGTACTTC CASSPPGQETQYF
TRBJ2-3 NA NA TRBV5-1 TGCGCCAGCAGCTTAAGCCTCGTTGACACAGATACGCAGTATTTT CASSLSLVDTDTQYF
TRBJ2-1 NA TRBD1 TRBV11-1 TGTGCCAGCAGGCCTACAGGGGATCGAGGCAATGAGCAGTTCTTC CASRPTGDRGNEQFF
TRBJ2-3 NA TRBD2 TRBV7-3 TGTGCCAGCAGCTTTGCTAGCGGAACCGGCCTGGATACGCAGTATTTT CASSFASGTGLDTQYF
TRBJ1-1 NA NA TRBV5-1 TGCGCCAGCAGCTTGTCCCACGAGAACACTGAAGCTTTCTTT CASSLSHENTEAFF
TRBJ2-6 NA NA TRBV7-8 TGTGCCAGCAGCTTATCCCCAGCGTCTGGGGCCAACGTCCTGACTTTC CASSLSPASGANVLTF
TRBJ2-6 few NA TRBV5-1 TGCGCCAGCAGCTTGATGGGGGGCTCTGGGGCCAACGTCCTGACTTTC CASSLMGGSGANVLTF
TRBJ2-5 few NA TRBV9 TGTGCCAGCAGCGTAGGTAGCAGGGAGACCCAGTACTTC CASSVGSRETQYF
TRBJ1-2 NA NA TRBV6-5 TGTGCCAGCAGTTACGGTGGGGTTTTTAACTATGGCTACACCTTC CASSYGGVFNYGYTF
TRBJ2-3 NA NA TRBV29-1 TGCAGCGTTGATACCTCCAGGGATAGCACAGATACGCAGTATTTT CSVDTSRDSTDTQYF
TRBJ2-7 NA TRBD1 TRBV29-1 TGCAGCGTTGCCCGGACAGGGGACGAGCAGTACTTC CSVARTGDEQYF
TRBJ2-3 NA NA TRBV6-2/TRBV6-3 TGTGCCAGCAGTTGCTCAGTCAGCGATACAGATACGCAGTATTTT CASSCSVSDTDTQYF
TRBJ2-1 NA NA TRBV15 TGTGCCACCGGTCGTTACAATGAGCAGTTCTTC CATGRYNEQFF
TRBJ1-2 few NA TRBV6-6 TGTGCCAGCAGTTACTCGGGGGGTAGCGATGGCTACACCTTC CASSYSGGSDGYTF
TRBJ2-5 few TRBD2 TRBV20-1 TGCAGTGCTGGCAGCGGGGGGGAAGAGACCCAGTACTTC CSAGSGGEETQYF
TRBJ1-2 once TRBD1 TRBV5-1 TGCGCCAGCAGCTTGGGGGCGACAGGGACCTATGGCTACACCTTC CASSLGATGTYGYTF
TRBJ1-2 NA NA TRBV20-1 TGCAGTGCTATCGGGCTCCATGGCTACACCTTC CSAIGLHGYTF
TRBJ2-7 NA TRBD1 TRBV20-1 TGCAGTGCTAGAGATTATAAGGCAACAGGGGTCGCCTACGAGCAGTACTTC CSARDYKATGVAYEQYF
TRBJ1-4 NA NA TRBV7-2 TGTGCCAGCAGCCGGACGGTGGGGGAAAAACTGTTTTTT CASSRTVGEKLFF
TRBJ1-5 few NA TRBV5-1 TGCGCCAGCAGCTTGACGCAGGGTCTTCAGCCCCAGCATTTT CASSLTQGLQPQHF